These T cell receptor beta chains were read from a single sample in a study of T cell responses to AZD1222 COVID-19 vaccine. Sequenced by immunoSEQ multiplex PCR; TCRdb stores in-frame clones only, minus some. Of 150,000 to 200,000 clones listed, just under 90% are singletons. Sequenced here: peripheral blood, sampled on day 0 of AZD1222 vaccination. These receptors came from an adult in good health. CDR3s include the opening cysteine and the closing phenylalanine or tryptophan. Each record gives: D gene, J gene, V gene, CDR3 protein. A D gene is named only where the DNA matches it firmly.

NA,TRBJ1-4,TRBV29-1,CSVVQADEKLFF
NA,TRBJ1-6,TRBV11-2,CASSLGVSSYNSPLHF
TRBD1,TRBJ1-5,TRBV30,CAWSRDSENQPQHF
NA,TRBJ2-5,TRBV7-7,CASSLSLGSSGETQYF
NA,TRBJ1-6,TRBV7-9,CASSPSQNSPLHF
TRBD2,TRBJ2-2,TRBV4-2,CASSRLNGGVGTGELFF
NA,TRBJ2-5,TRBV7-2,CASSLQGSYQETQYF
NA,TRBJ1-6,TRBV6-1,CASSESRSSLHF
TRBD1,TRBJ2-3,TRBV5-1,CASSLTGGADTQYF
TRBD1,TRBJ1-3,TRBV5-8,CASRVLRRGLIEGNTIYF
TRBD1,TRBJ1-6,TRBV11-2,CASSLPLTGGISDSPLHF
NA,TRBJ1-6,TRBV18,CASSPDYNSPLHF
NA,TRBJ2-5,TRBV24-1,CATSDSYRGGETQYF
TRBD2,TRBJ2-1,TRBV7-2,CASSWRGGADEQFF
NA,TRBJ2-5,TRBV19,CASSKGSPGGETQYF
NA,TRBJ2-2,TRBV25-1,CASSEVSGRGNTGELFF
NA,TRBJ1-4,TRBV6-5,CASSKVEGWLFF
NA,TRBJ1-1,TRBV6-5,CASSSPVAGNTEAFF
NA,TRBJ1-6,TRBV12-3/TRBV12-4,CASSADYKDLHF
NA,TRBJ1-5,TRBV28,CASSLPTREGRPQHF
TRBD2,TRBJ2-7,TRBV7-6,CASSEYGQGGLAGVQYF
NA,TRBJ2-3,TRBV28,CASGGNTQYF
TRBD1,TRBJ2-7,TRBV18,CASSRDRSSYEQYF
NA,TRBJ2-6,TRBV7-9,CASSPRLSVGSGANVLTF
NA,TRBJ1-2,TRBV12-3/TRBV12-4,CASSRQSRYGYTF
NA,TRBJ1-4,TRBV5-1,CASSGSLGGNEKLFF